Listed below are T cell receptor beta chains from one sample, sequenced in a study of Graves' ophthalmopathy and Graves' hyperthyroidism. TCRdb redid the calling of the multiplex PCR reads with MiXCR, one entry per CDR3 protein. The sample consists of more than 1,000,000 distinct CDR3 sequences, approximately 35% of them appearing once. Sequencing used peripheral blood or thyroid tissue (not recorded which). Receptors originate from an adult man with Graves' hyperthyroidism. Both conserved end residues are part of each CDR3. The D gene is left open where the match is weak. A clone size is listed for some rows: how often the clone was seen (once, few, many), or a class if it is expanded.

CDR3nt: TGTGCCACCAGGTCCAGGGGCGAGCACACTGAAGCTTTCTTT
CDR3aa: CATRSRGEHTEAFF
j_gene: TRBJ1-1
d_gene: NA
v_gene: TRBV24-1
abundance: NA

CDR3nt: TGTGCCAGCAGCCTAGGGATAAACACTGAAGCTTTCTTT
CDR3aa: CASSLGINTEAFF
j_gene: TRBJ1-1
d_gene: NA
v_gene: TRBV5-1
abundance: many

CDR3nt: TGCAGCGTTCAAGGGACAGGGAGCAGCAATTACGAGCAGTACTTC
CDR3aa: CSVQGTGSSNYEQYF
j_gene: TRBJ2-7
d_gene: TRBD1
v_gene: TRBV29-1
abundance: many

CDR3nt: TGTGCCAGCAGTGAATCGAAGGCAAAGGATGAAGCTTTCTTT
CDR3aa: CASSESKAKDEAFF
j_gene: TRBJ1-1
d_gene: NA
v_gene: TRBV25-1
abundance: few

CDR3nt: TGTGCCAGCAGCTTGTCCGTAAGGCAGGTTACGGAGACCCAGTACTTC
CDR3aa: CASSLSVRQVTETQYF
j_gene: TRBJ2-5
d_gene: NA
v_gene: TRBV11-2
abundance: many

CDR3nt: TGTGCCAGCAGTCCACCTCCAGGGTACACCGGGGAGCTGTTTTTT
CDR3aa: CASSPPPGYTGELFF
j_gene: TRBJ2-2
d_gene: NA
v_gene: TRBV12-3/TRBV12-4
abundance: NA

CDR3nt: TGTGCCAGCAGCCAAGGGCAGGGGACGGCGGCTTTCTTT
CDR3aa: CASSQGQGTAAFF
j_gene: TRBJ1-1
d_gene: NA
v_gene: TRBV11-3
abundance: many

CDR3nt: TGTGCCAGCAGCACCACTAGCGGCTCCTACGAGCAGTACTTC
CDR3aa: CASSTTSGSYEQYF
j_gene: TRBJ2-7
d_gene: TRBD2
v_gene: TRBV2
abundance: many

CDR3nt: TGTGCCAGCAGCCGCTCCGCGGCGGGGAACACTGAAGCTTTCTTT
CDR3aa: CASSRSAAGNTEAFF
j_gene: TRBJ1-1
d_gene: NA
v_gene: TRBV12-3/TRBV12-4
abundance: few

CDR3nt: TGTGCCAGCAGTTTGTCCCTCTTTGCGGTTCAAGAGACCCAGTACTTC
CDR3aa: CASSLSLFAVQETQYF
j_gene: TRBJ2-5
d_gene: NA
v_gene: TRBV10-3
abundance: NA

CDR3nt: TGTGCCAGCAGGGGGATTGCCCCCCGGTTTGGGACCCAGTACTTC
CDR3aa: CASRGIAPRFGTQYF
j_gene: TRBJ2-5
d_gene: NA
v_gene: TRBV28
abundance: NA

CDR3nt: TGTGCCAGCAGCTTAGGGGACAGCCTTAATTCACCCCTCCACTTT
CDR3aa: CASSLGDSLNSPLHF
j_gene: TRBJ1-6
d_gene: TRBD1
v_gene: TRBV7-2
abundance: many

CDR3nt: TGCAGTGCTAGAACCGGGGCCAGGGTCTACGAGCAGTACTTC
CDR3aa: CSARTGARVYEQYF
j_gene: TRBJ2-7
d_gene: NA
v_gene: TRBV20-1
abundance: many

CDR3nt: TGTGCCAGCAGCACCCCGCCTTGGACCCGCCGCAAGGAAGAGACCCAGTACTTC
CDR3aa: CASSTPPWTRRKEETQYF
j_gene: TRBJ2-5
d_gene: NA
v_gene: TRBV7-9
abundance: many

CDR3nt: TGTGCCACCGCCCCGGACAGGATGGGCAATCAGCCCCAGCATTTT
CDR3aa: CATAPDRMGNQPQHF
j_gene: TRBJ1-5
d_gene: TRBD1
v_gene: TRBV15
abundance: few

CDR3nt: TGTGCCACCAGTGAGGCCGGGACAGGGGACACTGAAGCTTTCTTT
CDR3aa: CATSEAGTGDTEAFF
j_gene: TRBJ1-1
d_gene: TRBD1
v_gene: TRBV24-1
abundance: many

CDR3nt: TGTGCCATCAGTGAATCCACAGGGTCCCACTATGGCTACACCTTC
CDR3aa: CAISESTGSHYGYTF
j_gene: TRBJ1-2
d_gene: NA
v_gene: TRBV10-3
abundance: NA

CDR3nt: TGTGCCAGCAGTTTATCGGGACAGTCCAATTCACCCCTCCACTTT
CDR3aa: CASSLSGQSNSPLHF
j_gene: TRBJ1-6
d_gene: TRBD1
v_gene: TRBV28
abundance: once

CDR3nt: TGTGCCAGCAGTTACTCGGGCTCCCAGAACACCGGGGAGCTGTTTTTT
CDR3aa: CASSYSGSQNTGELFF
j_gene: TRBJ2-2
d_gene: NA
v_gene: TRBV6-5
abundance: once

CDR3nt: TGCGCCAGCAGCCAAGCTCTCCGGGACCAAGAGACCCAGTACTTC
CDR3aa: CASSQALRDQETQYF
j_gene: TRBJ2-5
d_gene: NA
v_gene: TRBV4-1
abundance: few

CDR3nt: TGTGCCAGCAGCCCTTCGGGCAGACGCAATCAGCCCCAGCATTTT
CDR3aa: CASSPSGRRNQPQHF
j_gene: TRBJ1-5
d_gene: NA
v_gene: TRBV5-6
abundance: NA

CDR3nt: TGTGCCAGCAGCCCCCAAGGGGTGCAGGAAAACACCGGGGAGCTGTTTTTT
CDR3aa: CASSPQGVQENTGELFF
j_gene: TRBJ2-2
d_gene: NA
v_gene: TRBV14
abundance: few

CDR3nt: TGTGCCAGCAGCTTTGGGCCCCCGGGCAGCCCCTACGAGCAGTACTTC
CDR3aa: CASSFGPPGSPYEQYF
j_gene: TRBJ2-7
d_gene: NA
v_gene: TRBV5-6
abundance: NA

CDR3nt: TGCAGTGCTAGAAAGACAGGGAACACCGGGTTTCATAATTCACCCCTCCACTTT
CDR3aa: CSARKTGNTGFHNSPLHF
j_gene: TRBJ1-6
d_gene: TRBD1
v_gene: TRBV20-1
abundance: NA

CDR3nt: TGCGCCAGCAGCTTGGACCTAACAGGGTTGAGCACTGAAGCTTTCTTT
CDR3aa: CASSLDLTGLSTEAFF
j_gene: TRBJ1-1
d_gene: NA
v_gene: TRBV5-1
abundance: many

CDR3nt: TGTGCCAGCAGCCACGACAGCAACTACGAGCAGTACTTC
CDR3aa: CASSHDSNYEQYF
j_gene: TRBJ2-7
d_gene: NA
v_gene: TRBV3-1
abundance: few

CDR3nt: TGTGCCAGCAGTTGCCGGAACTCTGGAAACACCATATATTTT
CDR3aa: CASSCRNSGNTIYF
j_gene: TRBJ1-3
d_gene: NA
v_gene: TRBV6-9
abundance: NA

CDR3nt: TGTGCCAGCACCCCCCCTCAAAAAGCTTACGAGCAGTACTTC
CDR3aa: CASTPPQKAYEQYF
j_gene: TRBJ2-7
d_gene: NA
v_gene: TRBV7-2
abundance: NA

CDR3nt: TGTGCCAGCAGCTTAGGAGGGGGAGGTGAAAAACTGTTTTTT
CDR3aa: CASSLGGGGEKLFF
j_gene: TRBJ1-4
d_gene: NA
v_gene: TRBV7-2
abundance: NA

CDR3nt: TGTGCCAGCAGCTCAACCAGGGGGCGCGGAAAACTGTTTTTT
CDR3aa: CASSSTRGRGKLFF
j_gene: TRBJ1-4
d_gene: TRBD1
v_gene: TRBV12-3/TRBV12-4
abundance: many

CDR3nt: TGTGCCAGTAGTACCAGAAGGGACAGGGGGCTTAATTCACCCCTCCACTTT
CDR3aa: CASSTRRDRGLNSPLHF
j_gene: TRBJ1-6
d_gene: TRBD1
v_gene: TRBV19
abundance: NA